The clone carrying this T cell receptor (beta chain) showed up many times. Its target is not known. Lactation, pregnancy, other autoimmune disease or uncontrolled infection excluded patients. The CDR3 length is 13 residues. The ends were cut back, 5 bases at V and 2 bases at J, with 10 bases in the middle. CDR1 is SQVTM, CDR2 ANQGSEA, per germline. The data derive from a study of T cells in Graves' hyperthyroidism and ophthalmopathy. About the study: Sampling of peripheral blood happened at initial diagnosis, prior to any treatment.

Study-wide points: Most thyroid clonotypes with frequency above 0.001 were detected in blood.

RNA transcripts yielded amplified TCR beta CDR3 regions. HTBI primers were used for first-round RT-PCR of the TCR CDR3. TCRdb redid the calling of the multiplex PCR reads with MiXCR, one entry per CDR3 protein. Here the sample spans 600,000 to 900,000 distinct CDR3 sequences, about 15% being singletons. The chain combines TRBV29-1 with TRBJ2-1, with D unclear. Sequenced material: blood. The sequence derives from a man aged 18 to 29 with Graves' hyperthyroidism. CDR3 amino acids: CSVRISTYNEQFF. DNA of the CDR3: TGCAGCGTTCGTATTAGCACCTACAATGAGCAGTTCTTC.